This T cell receptor beta chain stems from a study of T cells in Graves' hyperthyroidism and ophthalmopathy. About this clonotype: What it binds is not known.

There were TCR beta CDR3 regions amplified from RNA transcripts. The HTBI primer set was used in a first-round RT-PCR of the TCR CDR3. TCRdb itself ran the multiplex PCR reads through MiXCR, one entry per CDR3 protein. Of hundreds of thousands of distinct CDR3 sequences listed, roughly 13% are singletons. Study-wide findings and caveats: Blood also carried most thyroid clonotypes expanded above 0.001.

Material: blood. The sequence derives from a woman in her thirties or forties with Graves' ophthalmopathy.

The CDR3 coding sequence is TGTGCCAGCAGTTTTCGGGCGTTACAAGAGACCCAGTACTTC. Its translation is CASSFRALQETQYF. J is TRBJ2-5 and V is TRBV27, with D unclear. This CDR3 contains 14 residues. Trimming removed 3 bases from V and 2 bases from J, with 10 bases in between. The germline CDR1 and CDR2 sequences are MNHEY and SMNVEV (reference sequence).